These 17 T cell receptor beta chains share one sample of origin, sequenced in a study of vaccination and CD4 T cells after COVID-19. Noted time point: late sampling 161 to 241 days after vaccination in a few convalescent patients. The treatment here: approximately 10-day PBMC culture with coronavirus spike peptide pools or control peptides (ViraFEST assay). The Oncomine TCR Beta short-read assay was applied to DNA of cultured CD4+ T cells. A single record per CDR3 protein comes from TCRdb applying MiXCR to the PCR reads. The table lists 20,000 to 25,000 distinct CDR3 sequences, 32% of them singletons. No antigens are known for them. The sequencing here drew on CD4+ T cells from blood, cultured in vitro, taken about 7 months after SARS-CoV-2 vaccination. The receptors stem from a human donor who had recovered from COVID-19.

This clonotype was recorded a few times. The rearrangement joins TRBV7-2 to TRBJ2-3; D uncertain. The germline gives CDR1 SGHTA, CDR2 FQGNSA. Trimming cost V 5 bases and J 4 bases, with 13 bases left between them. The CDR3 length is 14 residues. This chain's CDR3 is CASSREEEADTQYF. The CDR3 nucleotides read TGTGCCAGCAGCCGAGAGGAAGAGGCAGATACGCAGTATTTT.

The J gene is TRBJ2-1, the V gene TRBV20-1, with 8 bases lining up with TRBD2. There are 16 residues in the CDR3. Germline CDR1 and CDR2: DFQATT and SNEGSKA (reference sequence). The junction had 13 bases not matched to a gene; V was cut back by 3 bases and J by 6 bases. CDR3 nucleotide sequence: TGCAGTGCTAGCCTAAGGGGACTAGGCGAACGCAATGAGCAGTTCTTC. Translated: CSASLRGLGERNEQFF.

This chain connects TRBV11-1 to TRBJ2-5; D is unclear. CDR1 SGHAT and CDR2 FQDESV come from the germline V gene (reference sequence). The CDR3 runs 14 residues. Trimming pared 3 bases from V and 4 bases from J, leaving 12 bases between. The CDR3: CASSFGVFRETQYF. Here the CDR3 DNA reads TGTGCCAGCAGCTTTGGAGTTTTTCGAGAGACCCAGTACTTC.

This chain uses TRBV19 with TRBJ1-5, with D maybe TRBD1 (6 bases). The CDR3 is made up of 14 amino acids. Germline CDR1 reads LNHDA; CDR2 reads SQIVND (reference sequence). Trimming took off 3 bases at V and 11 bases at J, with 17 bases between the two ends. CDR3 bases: TGTGCCAGTAGTATGTATACAGGGAGGCAGACCCAGCATTTT. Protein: CASSMYTGRQTQHF.

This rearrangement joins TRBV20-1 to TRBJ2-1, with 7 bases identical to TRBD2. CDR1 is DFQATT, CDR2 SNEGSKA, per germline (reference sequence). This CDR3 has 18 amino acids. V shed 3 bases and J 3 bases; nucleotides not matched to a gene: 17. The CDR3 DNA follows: TGCAGTGCTAGCCGGGATTATGGTAGGAGCGGGGTCTACAATGAGCAGTTCTTC. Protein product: CSASRDYGRSGVYNEQFF.

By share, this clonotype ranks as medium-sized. The CDR3 DNA reads as TGCAGTGGAGAGAGGCGAACCTACAATGAGCAGTTCTTC. It translates to CSGERRTYNEQFF. The chain is built from TRBV20-1 and TRBJ2-1; D is uncertain. The CDR3 is 13 residues long. The germline V gene has CDR1 DFQATT and CDR2 SNEGSKA (reference sequence). Trimming shortened V by 7 bases and J by 2 bases, and 12 bases separated the two germline ends.

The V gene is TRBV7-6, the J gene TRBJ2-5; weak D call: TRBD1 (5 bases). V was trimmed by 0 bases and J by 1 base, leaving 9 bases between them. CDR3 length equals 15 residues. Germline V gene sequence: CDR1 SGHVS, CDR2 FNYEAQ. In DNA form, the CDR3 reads TGTGCCAGCAGCTTAGCGGGGCAGTTCCAAGAGACCCAGTACTTC. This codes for CASSLAGQFQETQYF.

CDR3 sequence (DNA): TGTGCCAGCAGTGATGAGGGGAACTATGGCTACACCTTC. Translation gives CASSDEGNYGYTF. V is TRBV2 and J is TRBJ1-2; D may be TRBD1 (5 bases). Germline V CDR1 and CDR2: SNHLY, FYNNEI. V lost 3 bases, J lost 2 bases, and 7 bases lay in between. The CDR3 runs to 13 residues.

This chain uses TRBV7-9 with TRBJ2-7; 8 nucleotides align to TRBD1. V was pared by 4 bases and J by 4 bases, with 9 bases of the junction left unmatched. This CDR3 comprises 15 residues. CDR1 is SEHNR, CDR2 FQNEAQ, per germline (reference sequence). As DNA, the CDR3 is TGTGCCAGCAGCTCTCCGGGACAGGCGATATACGAGCAGTACTTC. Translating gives CASSSPGQAIYEQYF.

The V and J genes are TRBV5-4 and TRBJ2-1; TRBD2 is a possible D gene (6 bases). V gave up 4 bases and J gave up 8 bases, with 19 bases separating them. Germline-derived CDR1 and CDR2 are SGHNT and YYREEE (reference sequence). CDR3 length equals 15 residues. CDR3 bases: TGTGCCAGCAGCAAAACTTGGACTATCGAGGATGAGCAGTTCTTC. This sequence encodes CASSKTWTIEDEQFF.

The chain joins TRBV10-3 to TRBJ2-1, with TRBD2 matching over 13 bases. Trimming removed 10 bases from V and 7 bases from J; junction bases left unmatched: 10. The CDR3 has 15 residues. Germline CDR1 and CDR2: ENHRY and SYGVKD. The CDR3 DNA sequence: TGTGCCACCACCACTAGCGGGGGGGTATTGAATGAGCAGTTCTTC. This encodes CATTTSGGVLNEQFF.

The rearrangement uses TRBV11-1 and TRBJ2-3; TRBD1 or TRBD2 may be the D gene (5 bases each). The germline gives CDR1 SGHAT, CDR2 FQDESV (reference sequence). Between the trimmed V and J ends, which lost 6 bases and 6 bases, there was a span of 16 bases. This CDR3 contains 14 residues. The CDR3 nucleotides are TGTGCCAGCAGTTCTGGGACGGTGGGGGATACGCAGTATTTT. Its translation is CASSSGTVGDTQYF.

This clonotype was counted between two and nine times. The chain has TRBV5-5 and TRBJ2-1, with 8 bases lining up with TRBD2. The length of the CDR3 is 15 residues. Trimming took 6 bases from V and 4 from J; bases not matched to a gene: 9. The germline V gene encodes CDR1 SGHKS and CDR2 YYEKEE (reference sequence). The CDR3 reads CASTGGGTSYNEQFF. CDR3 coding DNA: TGTGCCAGCACCGGCGGGGGGACATCATACAATGAGCAGTTCTTC.

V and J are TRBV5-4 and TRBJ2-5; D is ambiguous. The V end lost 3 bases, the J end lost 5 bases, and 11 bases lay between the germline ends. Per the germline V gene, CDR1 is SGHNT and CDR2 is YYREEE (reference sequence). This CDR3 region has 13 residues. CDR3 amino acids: CASSYFLGETQYF. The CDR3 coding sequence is TGTGCCAGCAGCTACTTCTTAGGGGAGACCCAGTACTTC.

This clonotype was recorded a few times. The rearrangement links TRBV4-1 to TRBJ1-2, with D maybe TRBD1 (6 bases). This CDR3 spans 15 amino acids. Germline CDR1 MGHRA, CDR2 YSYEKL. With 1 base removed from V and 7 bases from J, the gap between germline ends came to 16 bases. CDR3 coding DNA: TGCGCCAGCAGCCAAGCTTTTTACGGGGGCCTTGGCTACACCTTC. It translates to CASSQAFYGGLGYTF.

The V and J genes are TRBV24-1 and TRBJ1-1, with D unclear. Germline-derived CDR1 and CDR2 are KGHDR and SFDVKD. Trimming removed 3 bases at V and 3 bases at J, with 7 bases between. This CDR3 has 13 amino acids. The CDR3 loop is CATSDSAYTEAFF. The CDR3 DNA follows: TGTGCCACCAGTGATAGCGCGTACACTGAAGCTTTCTTT.

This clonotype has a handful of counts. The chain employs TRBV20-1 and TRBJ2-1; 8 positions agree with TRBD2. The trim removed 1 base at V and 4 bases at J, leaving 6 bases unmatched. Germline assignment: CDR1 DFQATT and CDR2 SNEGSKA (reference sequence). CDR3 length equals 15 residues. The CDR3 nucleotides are TGCAGTGCTAGAGCAAGCGGGAGACTTTACAATGAGCAGTTCTTC. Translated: CSARASGRLYNEQFF.